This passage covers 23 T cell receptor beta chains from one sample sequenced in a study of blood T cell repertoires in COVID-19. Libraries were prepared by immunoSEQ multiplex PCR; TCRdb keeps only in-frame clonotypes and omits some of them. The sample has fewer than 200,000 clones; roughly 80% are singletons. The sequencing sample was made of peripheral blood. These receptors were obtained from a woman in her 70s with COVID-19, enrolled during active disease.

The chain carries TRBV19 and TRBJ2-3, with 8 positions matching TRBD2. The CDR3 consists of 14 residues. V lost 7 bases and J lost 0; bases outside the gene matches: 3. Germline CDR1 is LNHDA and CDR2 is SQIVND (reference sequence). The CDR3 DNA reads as TGTGCCAGTATGCGGGGGGATAGCACAGATACGCAGTATTTT. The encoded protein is CASMRGDSTDTQYF.

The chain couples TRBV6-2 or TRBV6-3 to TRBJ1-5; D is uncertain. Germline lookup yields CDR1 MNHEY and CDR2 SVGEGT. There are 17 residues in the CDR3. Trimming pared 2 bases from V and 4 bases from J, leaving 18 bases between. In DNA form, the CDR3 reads TGTGCCAGCAGTTACGTCCTCGGGCCGGGGAGGAATCAGCCCCAGCATTTT. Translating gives CASSYVLGPGRNQPQHF.

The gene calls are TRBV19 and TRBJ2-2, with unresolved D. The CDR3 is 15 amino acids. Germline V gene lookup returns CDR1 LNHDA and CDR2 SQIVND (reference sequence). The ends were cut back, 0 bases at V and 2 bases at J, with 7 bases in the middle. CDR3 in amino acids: CASSIDYRNTGELFF. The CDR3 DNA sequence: TGTGCCAGTAGTATAGATTACAGAAACACCGGGGAGCTGTTTTTT.

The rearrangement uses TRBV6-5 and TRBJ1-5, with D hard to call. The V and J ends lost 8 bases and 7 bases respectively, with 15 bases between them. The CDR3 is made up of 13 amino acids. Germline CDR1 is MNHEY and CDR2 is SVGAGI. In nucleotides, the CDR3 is TGTGCCAGCCGCGAGGGAAAGGGACAGCCCCAGCATTTT. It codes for CASREGKGQPQHF.

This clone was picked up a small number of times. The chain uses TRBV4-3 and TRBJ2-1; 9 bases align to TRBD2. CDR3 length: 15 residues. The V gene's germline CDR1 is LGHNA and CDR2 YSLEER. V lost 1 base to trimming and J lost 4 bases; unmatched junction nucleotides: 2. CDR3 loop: CASSQASGTYNEQFF. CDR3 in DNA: TGCGCCAGCAGCCAAGCTAGCGGGACTTACAATGAGCAGTTCTTC.

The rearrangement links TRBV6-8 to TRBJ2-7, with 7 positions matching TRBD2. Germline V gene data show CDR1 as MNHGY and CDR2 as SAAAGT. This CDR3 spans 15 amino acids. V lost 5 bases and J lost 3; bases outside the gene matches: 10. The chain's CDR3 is CASSVIGAGDYEQYF. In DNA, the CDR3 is TGTGCCAGCAGTGTGATTGGGGCGGGGGACTACGAGCAGTACTTC.

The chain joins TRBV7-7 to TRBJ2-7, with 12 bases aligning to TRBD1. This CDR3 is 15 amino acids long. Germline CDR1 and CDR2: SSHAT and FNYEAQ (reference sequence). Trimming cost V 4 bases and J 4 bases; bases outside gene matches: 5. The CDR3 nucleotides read TGTGCCAGCAGCTCCGGGACAGGGGGCGTATACGAGCAGTACTTC. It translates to CASSSGTGGVYEQYF.

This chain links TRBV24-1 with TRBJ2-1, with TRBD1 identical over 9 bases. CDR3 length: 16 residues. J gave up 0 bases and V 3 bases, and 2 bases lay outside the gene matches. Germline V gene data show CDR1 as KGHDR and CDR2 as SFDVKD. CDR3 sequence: CATSDLQGASYNEQFF. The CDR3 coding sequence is TGTGCCACCAGTGATCTACAGGGGGCCTCCTACAATGAGCAGTTCTTC.

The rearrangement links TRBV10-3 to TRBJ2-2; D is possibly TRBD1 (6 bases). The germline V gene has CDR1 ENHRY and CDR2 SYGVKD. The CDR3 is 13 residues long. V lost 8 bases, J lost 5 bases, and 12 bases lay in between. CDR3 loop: CAIRQGRTGELFF. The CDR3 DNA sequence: TGTGCCATCCGGCAGGGGCGTACCGGGGAGCTGTTTTTT.

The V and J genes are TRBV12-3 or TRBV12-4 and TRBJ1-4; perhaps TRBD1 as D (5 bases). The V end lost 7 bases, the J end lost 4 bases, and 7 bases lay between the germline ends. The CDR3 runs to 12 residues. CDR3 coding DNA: TGTGCCAGCACGGGGGTTAATGAAAAACTGTTTTTT. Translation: CASTGVNEKLFF.

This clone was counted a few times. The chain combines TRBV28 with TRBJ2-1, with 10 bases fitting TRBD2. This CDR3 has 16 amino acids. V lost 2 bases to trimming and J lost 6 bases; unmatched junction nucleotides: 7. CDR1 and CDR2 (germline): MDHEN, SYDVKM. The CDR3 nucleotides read TGTGCCAGCAGTTTAATCTCTAGCGGGAGAGGCAATGAGCAGTTCTTC. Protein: CASSLISSGRGNEQFF.

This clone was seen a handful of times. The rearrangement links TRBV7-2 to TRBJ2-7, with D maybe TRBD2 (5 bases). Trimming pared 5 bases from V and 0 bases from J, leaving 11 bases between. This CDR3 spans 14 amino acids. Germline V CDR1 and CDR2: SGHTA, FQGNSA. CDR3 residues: CASSPTGLSYEQYF. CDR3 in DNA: TGTGCCAGCAGCCCCACTGGACTCTCCTACGAGCAGTACTTC. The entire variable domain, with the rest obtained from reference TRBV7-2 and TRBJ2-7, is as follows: GAGVSQSPSNKVTEKGKDVELRCDPISGHTALYWYRQSLGQGLEFLIYFQGNSAPDKSGLPSDRFSAERTGGSVSTLTIQRTQQEDSAVYLCASSPTGLSYEQYFGPGTRLTVT.

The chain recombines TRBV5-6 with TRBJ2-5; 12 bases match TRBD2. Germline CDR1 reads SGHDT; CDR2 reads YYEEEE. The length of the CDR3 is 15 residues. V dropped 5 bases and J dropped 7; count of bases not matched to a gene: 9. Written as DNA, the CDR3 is TGTGCCAGCAGTTCGACTAGCGGGAGAAGGGCGACCCAGTACTTC. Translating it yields CASSSTSGRRATQYF.

CDR3 loop: CASSLNPSTEAFF. Written as DNA, the CDR3 is TGTGCCAGCAGCTTAAATCCTAGCACTGAAGCTTTCTTT. J is TRBJ1-1 and V is TRBV7-3; D remains unclear. CDR1 is SGHTA and CDR2 is FQGTGA in the germline V gene. The V and J ends lost 1 base and 4 bases respectively, with 7 bases between them. The CDR3 spans 13 residues. The full variable domain, completed using reference TRBV7-3 and TRBJ1-1, is GAGVSQTPSNKVTEKGKYVELRCDPISGHTALYWYRQSLGQGPEFLIYFQGTGAADDSGLPNDRFFAVRPEGSVSTLKIQRTERGDSAVYLCASSLNPSTEAFFGQGTRLTVV.

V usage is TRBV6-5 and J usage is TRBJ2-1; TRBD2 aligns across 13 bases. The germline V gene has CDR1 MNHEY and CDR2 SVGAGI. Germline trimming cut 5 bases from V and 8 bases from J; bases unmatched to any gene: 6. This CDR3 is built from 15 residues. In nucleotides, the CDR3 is TGTGCCAGCAGTCCCGGGACTAGCGGGAAGTATGAGCAGTTCTTC. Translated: CASSPGTSGKYEQFF.

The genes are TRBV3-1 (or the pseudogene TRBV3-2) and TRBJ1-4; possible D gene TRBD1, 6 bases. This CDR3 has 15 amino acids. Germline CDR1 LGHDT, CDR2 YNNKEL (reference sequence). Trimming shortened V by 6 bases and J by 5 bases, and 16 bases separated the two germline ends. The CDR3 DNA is TGTGCCAGCAGTTCCCAGGGGTTTCTGAATGAAAAACTGTTTTTT. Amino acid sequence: CASSSQGFLNEKLFF.

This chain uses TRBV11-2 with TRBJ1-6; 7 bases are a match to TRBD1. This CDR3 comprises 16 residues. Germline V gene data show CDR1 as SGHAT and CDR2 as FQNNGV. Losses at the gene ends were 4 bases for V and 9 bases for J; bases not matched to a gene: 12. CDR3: CASSSPGTATSSPLHF. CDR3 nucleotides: TGTGCCAGCAGCTCACCCGGGACAGCCACAAGTTCACCCCTCCACTTT.

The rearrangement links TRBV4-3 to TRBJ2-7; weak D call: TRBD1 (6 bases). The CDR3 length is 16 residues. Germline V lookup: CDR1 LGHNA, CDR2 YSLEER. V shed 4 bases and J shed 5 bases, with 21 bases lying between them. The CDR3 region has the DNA TGCGCCAGCAGCCCCTCCCCCGTGGGGGCTTCGGACGAGCAGTACTTC. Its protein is CASSPSPVGASDEQYF.

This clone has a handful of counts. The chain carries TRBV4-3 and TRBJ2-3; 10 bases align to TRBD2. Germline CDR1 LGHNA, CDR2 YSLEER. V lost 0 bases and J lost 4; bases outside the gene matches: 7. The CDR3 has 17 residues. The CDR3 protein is CASSQDSSGRAADTQYF. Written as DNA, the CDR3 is TGCGCCAGCAGCCAAGATAGCAGCGGGAGGGCGGCAGATACGCAGTATTTT.

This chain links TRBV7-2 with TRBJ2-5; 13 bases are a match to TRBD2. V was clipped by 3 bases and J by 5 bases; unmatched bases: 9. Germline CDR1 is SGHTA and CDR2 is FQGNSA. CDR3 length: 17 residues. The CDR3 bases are TGTGCCAGCAGCTTTAGGACTAGCGGGAGTAGAGGGGAGACCCAGTACTTC. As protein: CASSFRTSGSRGETQYF.

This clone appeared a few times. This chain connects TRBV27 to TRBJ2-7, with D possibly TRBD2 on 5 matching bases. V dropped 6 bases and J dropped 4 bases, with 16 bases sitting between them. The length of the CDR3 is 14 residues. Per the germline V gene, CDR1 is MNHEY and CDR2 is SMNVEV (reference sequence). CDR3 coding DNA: TGTGCCAGCAGCCCGAGGACTCCCCCTTACGAGCAGTACTTC. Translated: CASSPRTPPYEQYF.

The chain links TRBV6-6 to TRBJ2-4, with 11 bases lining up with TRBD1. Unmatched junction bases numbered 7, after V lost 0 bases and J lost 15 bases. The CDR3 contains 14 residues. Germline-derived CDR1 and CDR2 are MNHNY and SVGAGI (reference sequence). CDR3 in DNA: TGTGCCAGCAGTTACTCGGGACAGGGGGTTTCGGGGTACTTC. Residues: CASSYSGQGVSGYF.

Here the CDR3 reads CASSFSGTANTEAFF. CDR3 DNA sequence: TGTGCCAGCAGCTTCTCCGGGACAGCCAACACTGAAGCTTTCTTT. The chain links TRBV7-2 to TRBJ1-1; 7 bases align to TRBD1. After removal of 3 bases from V and 2 bases from J, the junction contained 6 bases not matched to a gene. The CDR3 length is 15 residues. Germline V gene lookup returns CDR1 SGHTA and CDR2 FQGNSA.